This T cell receptor beta chain was profiled in a study of technical replicates of blood from a handful of donors. CDR3 length: 13 residues. V dropped 0 bases and J dropped 4 bases, with 5 bases sitting between them. CDR1 is SGHNT and CDR2 is YYREEE in the germline V gene (reference sequence). Method: immunoSEQ multiplex PCR; TCRdb's copy keeps in-frame clones and lacks some. Here the sample spans approximately 73,000 clones, roughly 96% being singletons. This clonotype was obtained from a human donor in good health. Material: T cells isolated from PBMCs. The chain combines TRBV5-4 with TRBJ2-1; D unclear. CDR3 region: CASSLETYNEQFF. The CDR3 DNA sequence: TGTGCCAGCAGCTTGGAAACTTACAATGAGCAGTTCTTC. The full variable domain, its missing parts supplied by reference TRBV5-4 and TRBJ2-1, is ETGVTQSPTHLIKTRGQQVTLRCSSQSGHNTVSWYQQALGQGPQFIFQYYREEENGRGNFPPRFSGLQFPNYSSELNVNALELDDSALYLCASSLETYNEQFFGPGTRLTVL.